The clone carrying this T cell receptor (beta chain) has just a few counts. Sequencing was performed with immunoSEQ multiplex PCR; in TCRdb, only in-frame clones are kept and a portion is missing. Here the sample spans over 20,000 clones, around 87% being singletons. The entry originates in a study of PD-1 blockade in classical Hodgkin lymphoma. Time point given: newly diagnosed, previously untreated cHL patient sample. CD8+ T cells were isolated from thawed PBMCs by magnetic negative selection. From germline, CDR1 is MNHNS and CDR2 SASEGT. Trimming pared 3 bases from V and 4 bases from J, leaving 12 bases between. The CDR3 is made up of 14 amino acids.

The chain recombines TRBV6-1 with TRBJ1-1; D is undetermined. Specimen: CD8+ T cells from blood. The receptor's source is a human donor with classical Hodgkin lymphoma. The CDR3 protein is CASSDWPPGTEAFF. The CDR3 bases are TGTGCCAGCAGTGATTGGCCCCCAGGCACTGAAGCTTTCTTT.